Listed here are 11 T cell receptor beta chains from one sample, sequenced in a study of T cells in Graves' hyperthyroidism and ophthalmopathy. Amplification of TCR beta CDR3 regions was performed using RNA transcripts as template. Primed by the HTBI set, a first-round RT-PCR was run on the TCR CDR3. TCRdb redid the calling of the multiplex PCR reads with MiXCR, one entry per CDR3 protein. The profile covers over 300,000 distinct CDR3 sequences, with approximately 15% appearing a single time and 11% taken by the ten largest. The sequenced sample was blood. The receptors shown here come from a woman between 55 and 75 years old with Graves' hyperthyroidism.

There are many counts of this clonotype. The V and J genes are TRBV9 and TRBJ2-7; TRBD1 matches 7 bases. This CDR3 comprises 15 residues. V shed 2 bases and J 3 bases; nucleotides not matched to a gene: 8. From germline, CDR1 is SGDLS and CDR2 YYNGEE. As DNA, the CDR3 is TGTGCCAGCAGCGTCTCCCCGGGACAGCTCTACGAGCAGTACTTC. It is translated as CASSVSPGQLYEQYF. Filled out from reference TRBV9 and TRBJ2-7, the complete variable domain reads DSGVTQTPKHLITATGQRVTLRCSPRSGDLSVYWYQQSLDQGLQFLIQYYNGEERAKGNILERFSAQQFPDLHSELNLSSLELGDSALYFCASSVSPGQLYEQYFGPGTRLTVT.

This clonotype was found once. The chain combines TRBV9 with TRBJ2-1, with 8 nucleotides matching TRBD1. Germline V gene sequence: CDR1 SGDLS, CDR2 YYNGEE. Trimming cost V 0 bases and J 6 bases; bases outside gene matches: 8. There are 16 residues in the CDR3. CDR3 sequence: CASSVATRQGANEQFF. The CDR3 DNA sequence: TGTGCCAGCAGCGTAGCTACAAGGCAGGGGGCCAATGAGCAGTTCTTC.

In this sample, this clonotype turned up a few times. This sequence joins TRBV3-1 and TRBJ2-7, with TRBD2 matching over 10 bases. The CDR3 covers 20 residues. J was trimmed by 0 bases and V by 2 bases; bases with no gene match: 16. Germline CDR1 LGHDT, CDR2 YNNKEL (reference sequence). CDR3 nucleotide sequence: TGTGCCAGCAGCCAACGTTTTAGGGGACTAGCGACCATTAGCTCCTACGAGCAGTACTTC. It translates to CASSQRFRGLATISSYEQYF.

Ten or more counts support this clonotype. The CDR3 bases are TGCAGTGCTAGGGACACCCGGCCTGAAGCTTTCTTT. Its protein product is CSARDTRPEAFF. This rearrangement joins TRBV20-1 to TRBJ1-1; maybe TRBD1 (5 bases). There are 12 residues in the CDR3. Germline V lookup: CDR1 DFQATT, CDR2 SNEGSKA (reference sequence). Trimming cost V 3 bases and J 6 bases, with 11 bases left between them.

The table lists this clonotype with many counts. The V call is TRBV29-1, the J call TRBJ1-5; 9 bases fit TRBD1. The CDR3 is 14 amino acids. J was trimmed by 7 bases and V by 6 bases; bases with no gene match: 10. CDR1 is SQVTM and CDR2 is ANQGSEA in the germline V gene. The CDR3 region is CSVRTGVLGQPQHF. The CDR3 nucleotides are TGCAGCGTCCGGACAGGGGTCTTGGGACAGCCCCAGCATTTT.

This clonotype has a handful of counts. A much more abundant neighbour one base away suggests this may be a read error. The V gene is TRBV11-2, the J gene TRBJ2-7; 9 positions match TRBD2. The CDR3 spans 14 residues. Germline values: CDR1 SGHAT, CDR2 FQNNGV. For the CDR3, the DNA is TGTGCCGGCAGCTTAGAGGGACTAGCTTTCGAGCAGTACTTC. Amino acid sequence: CAGSLEGLAFEQYF.

This clonotype was recorded many times. The J gene is TRBJ2-7, the V gene TRBV5-1; D gene uncertain. Germline V gene data show CDR1 as SGHRS and CDR2 as YFSETQ. The CDR3 covers 13 residues. Trimming took off 4 bases at V and 3 bases at J, with 11 bases between the two ends. CDR3 residues: CASSEDRRYEQYF. CDR3 in DNA: TGCGCCAGCAGCGAGGACCGACGCTACGAGCAGTACTTC.

This clonotype was seen only a few times. CDR3 coding DNA: TGTGCCAGCAGCTTAGTCGGGACTAGCGTCCACGAGCAGTACTTC. Amino acids: CASSLVGTSVHEQYF. This chain connects TRBV7-8 to TRBJ2-7, with TRBD2 matching over 10 bases. Germline CDR1 and CDR2: SGHVS and FQNEAQ. The CDR3 has 15 residues. After removal of 1 base from V and 5 bases from J, the junction contained 5 bases not matched to a gene.

The chain carries TRBV18 and TRBJ2-2, with a possible D match to TRBD2 (6 bases). The length of the CDR3 is 15 residues. Germline V gene lookup returns CDR1 KGHSH and CDR2 LQKENI. V shed 6 bases and J shed 0 bases, with 11 bases lying between them. The CDR3 sequence is CASSRTGANTGELFF. In nucleotides, the CDR3 is TGTGCCAGCTCCCGCACGGGGGCGAACACCGGGGAGCTGTTTTTT.

In its sample, this clonotype was seen many times. This rearrangement joins TRBV5-1 to TRBJ1-1; D may be TRBD1 (6 bases). Deletions cut 4 bases from V and 1 base from J, with 14 bases between. CDR3 length: 15 amino acids. CDR1 and CDR2 (germline): SGHRS, YFSETQ. The CDR3: CASSDGTYTNTEAFF. CDR3 bases: TGCGCCAGCAGCGACGGGACATATACGAACACTGAAGCTTTCTTT. The complete variable domain, with remaining parts taken from reference TRBV5-1 and TRBJ1-1, reads KAGVTQTPRYLIKTRGQQVTLSCSPISGHRSVSWYQQTPGQGLQFLFEYFSETQRNKGNFPGRFSGRQFSNSRSEMNVSTLELGDSALYLCASSDGTYTNTEAFFGQGTRLTVV.

This clonotype has at least ten counts. The chain uses TRBV2 and TRBJ2-2; the match to TRBD2 covers 7 bases. The CDR3 is 15 residues long. Germline CDR1 and CDR2: SNHLY and FYNNEI. V was clipped by 5 bases and J by 2 bases; unmatched bases: 5. CDR3 sequence: CASSPSGDNTGELFF. The CDR3 DNA reads as TGTGCCAGCAGTCCTAGCGGAGATAACACCGGGGAGCTGTTTTTT.